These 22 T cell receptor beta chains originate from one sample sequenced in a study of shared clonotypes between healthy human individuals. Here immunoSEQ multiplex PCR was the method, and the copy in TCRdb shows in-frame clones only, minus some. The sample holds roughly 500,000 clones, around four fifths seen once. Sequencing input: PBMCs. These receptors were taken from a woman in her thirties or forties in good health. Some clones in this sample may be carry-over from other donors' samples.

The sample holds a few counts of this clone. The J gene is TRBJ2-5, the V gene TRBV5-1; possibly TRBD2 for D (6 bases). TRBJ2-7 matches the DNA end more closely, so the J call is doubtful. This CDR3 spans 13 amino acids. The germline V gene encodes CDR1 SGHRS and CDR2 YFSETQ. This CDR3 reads CASMLRGGYEQYF. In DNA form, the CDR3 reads TGCGCCAGCATGCTGCGGGGTGGCTACGAGCAGTACTTC.

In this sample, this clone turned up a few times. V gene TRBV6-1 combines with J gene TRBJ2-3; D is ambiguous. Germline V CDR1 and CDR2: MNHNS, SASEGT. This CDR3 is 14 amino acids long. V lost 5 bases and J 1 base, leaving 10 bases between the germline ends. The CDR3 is CASSPGRGTDTQYF. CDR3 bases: TGTGCCAGCAGTCCTGGACGAGGCACAGATACGCAGTATTTT.

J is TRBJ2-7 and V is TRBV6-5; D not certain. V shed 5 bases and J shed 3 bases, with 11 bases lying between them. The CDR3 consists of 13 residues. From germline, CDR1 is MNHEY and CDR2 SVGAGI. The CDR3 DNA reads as TGTGCCAGCAGTAAAAACGACATCTACGAGCAGTACTTC. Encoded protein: CASSKNDIYEQYF.

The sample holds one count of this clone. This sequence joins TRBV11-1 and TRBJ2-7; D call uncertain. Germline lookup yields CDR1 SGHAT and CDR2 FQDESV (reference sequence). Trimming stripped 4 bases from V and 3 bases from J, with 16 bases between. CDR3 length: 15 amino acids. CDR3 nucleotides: TGTGCCAGCAGCTCTCCTACCCTCTCCATCTACGAGCAGTACTTC. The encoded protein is CASSSPTLSIYEQYF.

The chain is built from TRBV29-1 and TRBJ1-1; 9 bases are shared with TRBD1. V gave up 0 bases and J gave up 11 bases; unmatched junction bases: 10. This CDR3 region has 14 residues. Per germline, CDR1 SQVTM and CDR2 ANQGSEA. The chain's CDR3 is CSVEDQGWGQGAFF. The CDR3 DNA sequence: TGCAGCGTTGAAGATCAAGGTTGGGGACAGGGTGCTTTCTTT.

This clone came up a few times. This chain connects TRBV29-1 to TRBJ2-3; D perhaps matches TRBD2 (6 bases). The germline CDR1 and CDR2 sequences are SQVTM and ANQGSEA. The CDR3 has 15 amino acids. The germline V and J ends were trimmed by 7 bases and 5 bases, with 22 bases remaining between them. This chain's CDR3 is CSGHEGLRLGDTQYF. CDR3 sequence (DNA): TGCAGCGGTCACGAGGGACTCAGGCTGGGAGATACGCAGTATTTT.

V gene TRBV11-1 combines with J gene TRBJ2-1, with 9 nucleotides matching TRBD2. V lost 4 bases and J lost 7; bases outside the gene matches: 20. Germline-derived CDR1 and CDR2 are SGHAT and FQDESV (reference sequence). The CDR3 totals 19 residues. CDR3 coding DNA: TGTGCCAGCAGCTCTGGCTGGAGAGCGGGAGGAACATCGGGAAATGAGCAGTTCTTC. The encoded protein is CASSSGWRAGGTSGNEQFF.

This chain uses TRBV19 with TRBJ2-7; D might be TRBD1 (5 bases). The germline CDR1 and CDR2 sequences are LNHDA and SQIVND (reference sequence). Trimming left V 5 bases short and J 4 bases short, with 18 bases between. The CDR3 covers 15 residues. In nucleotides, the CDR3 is TGTGCCAGTAGTTTCAGGGCATCTACCCCTTACGAGCAGTACTTC. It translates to CASSFRASTPYEQYF.

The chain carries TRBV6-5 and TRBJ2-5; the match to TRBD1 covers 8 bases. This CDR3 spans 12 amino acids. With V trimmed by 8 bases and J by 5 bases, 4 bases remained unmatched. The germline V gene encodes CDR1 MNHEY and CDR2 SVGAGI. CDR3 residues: CASGAGGETQYF. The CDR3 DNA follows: TGTGCCAGCGGGGCAGGGGGCGAGACCCAGTACTTC.

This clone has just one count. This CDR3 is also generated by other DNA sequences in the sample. This CDR3 is CASSPQGNYGYTF. The DNA for the CDR3 is TGTGCCAGCTCACCGCAGGGTAACTATGGCTACACCTTC. The V gene is TRBV18, the J gene TRBJ1-2; tentatively, D is TRBD1 (5 bases). V dropped 3 bases and J dropped 1 base, with 6 bases sitting between them. CDR3 length: 13 residues. CDR1 and CDR2 from the germline V gene are KGHSH and LQKENI.

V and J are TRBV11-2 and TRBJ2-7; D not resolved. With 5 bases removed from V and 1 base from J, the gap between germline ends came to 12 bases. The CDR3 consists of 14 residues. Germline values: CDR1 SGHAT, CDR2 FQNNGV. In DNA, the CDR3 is TGTGCCAGCAGCCCCCGGATAGGGTCCTACGAGCAGTACTTC. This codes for CASSPRIGSYEQYF.

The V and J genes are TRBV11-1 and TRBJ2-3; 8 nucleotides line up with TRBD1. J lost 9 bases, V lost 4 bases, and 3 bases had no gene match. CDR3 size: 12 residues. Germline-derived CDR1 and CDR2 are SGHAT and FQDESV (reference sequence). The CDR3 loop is CASSSRQGTQYF. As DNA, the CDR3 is TGTGCCAGCAGCTCCCGACAGGGGACGCAGTATTTT.

CDR3 region: CASSIGLPYNEQFF. The DNA for the CDR3 is TGTGCCAGCAGTATCGGACTACCTTACAATGAGCAGTTCTTC. The chain uses TRBV27 and TRBJ2-1, with D possibly TRBD2 on 6 matching bases. The CDR3 is 14 amino acids. Per germline, CDR1 MNHEY and CDR2 SMNVEV (reference sequence). Trimming removed 5 bases at V and 4 bases at J, with 12 bases between.

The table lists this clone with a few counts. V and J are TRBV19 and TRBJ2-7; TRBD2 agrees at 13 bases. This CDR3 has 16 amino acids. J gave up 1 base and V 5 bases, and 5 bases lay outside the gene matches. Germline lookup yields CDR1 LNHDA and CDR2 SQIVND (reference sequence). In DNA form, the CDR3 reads TGTGCCAGTAGTTTCGGACTAGCGGGGGCTTCCTACGAGCAGTACTTC. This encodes CASSFGLAGASYEQYF. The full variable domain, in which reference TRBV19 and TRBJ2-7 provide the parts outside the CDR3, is DGGITQSPKYLFRKEGQNVTLSCEQNLNHDAMYWYRQDPGQGLRLIYYSQIVNDFQKGDIAEGYSVSREKKESFPLTVTSAQKNPTAFYLCASSFGLAGASYEQYFGPGTRLTVT.

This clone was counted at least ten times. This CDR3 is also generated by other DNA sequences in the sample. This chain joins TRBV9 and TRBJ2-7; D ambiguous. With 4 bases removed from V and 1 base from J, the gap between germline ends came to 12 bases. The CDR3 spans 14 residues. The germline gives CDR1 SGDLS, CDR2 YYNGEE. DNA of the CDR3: TGTGCCAGCAGCCCCTCAACAGCTTCCTACGAGCAGTACTTC. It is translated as CASSPSTASYEQYF.

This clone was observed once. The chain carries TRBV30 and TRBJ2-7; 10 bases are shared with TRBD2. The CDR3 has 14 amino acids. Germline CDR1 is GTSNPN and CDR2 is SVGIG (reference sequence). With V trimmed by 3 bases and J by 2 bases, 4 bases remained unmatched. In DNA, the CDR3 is TGTGCCTGGAGCTTTGGGACTAGCGCCTACGAGCAGTACTTC. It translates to CAWSFGTSAYEQYF.

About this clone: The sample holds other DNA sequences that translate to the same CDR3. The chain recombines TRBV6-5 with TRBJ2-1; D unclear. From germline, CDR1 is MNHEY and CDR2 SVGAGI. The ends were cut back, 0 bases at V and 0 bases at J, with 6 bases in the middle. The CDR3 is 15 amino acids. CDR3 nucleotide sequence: TGTGCCAGCAGTTACTCGCCGTCCTCCTACAATGAGCAGTTCTTC. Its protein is CASSYSPSSYNEQFF.

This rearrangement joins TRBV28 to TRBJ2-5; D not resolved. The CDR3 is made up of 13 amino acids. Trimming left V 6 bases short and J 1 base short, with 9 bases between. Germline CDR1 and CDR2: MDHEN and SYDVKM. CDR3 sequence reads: CASSLAFQETQYF. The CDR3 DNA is TGTGCCAGCAGCCTGGCCTTCCAAGAGACCCAGTACTTC.

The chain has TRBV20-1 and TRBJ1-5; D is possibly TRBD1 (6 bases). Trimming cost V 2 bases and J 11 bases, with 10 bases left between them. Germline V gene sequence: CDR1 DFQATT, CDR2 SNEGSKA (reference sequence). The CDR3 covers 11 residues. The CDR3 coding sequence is TGCAGTGCTAGACTTCCAGGGGCCCAGCATTTT. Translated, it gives CSARLPGAQHF.

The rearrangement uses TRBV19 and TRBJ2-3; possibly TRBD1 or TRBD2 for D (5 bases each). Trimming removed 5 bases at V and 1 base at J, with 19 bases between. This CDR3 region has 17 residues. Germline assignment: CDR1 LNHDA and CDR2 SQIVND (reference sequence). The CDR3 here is CASSAGFGAGGTDTQYF. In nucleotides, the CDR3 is TGTGCCAGTAGTGCTGGATTCGGGGCAGGCGGCACAGATACGCAGTATTTT.

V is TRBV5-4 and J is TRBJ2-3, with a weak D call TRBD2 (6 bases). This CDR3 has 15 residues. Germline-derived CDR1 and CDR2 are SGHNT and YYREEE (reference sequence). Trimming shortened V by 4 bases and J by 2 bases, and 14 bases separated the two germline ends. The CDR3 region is CASSPSSANTDTQYF. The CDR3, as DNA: TGTGCCAGCAGCCCATCTAGCGCCAACACAGATACGCAGTATTTT.

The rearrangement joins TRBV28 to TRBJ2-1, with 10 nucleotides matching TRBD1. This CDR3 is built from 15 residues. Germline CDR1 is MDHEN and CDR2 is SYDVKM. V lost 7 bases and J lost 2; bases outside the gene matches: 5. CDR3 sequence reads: CASTRGQGTYNEQFF. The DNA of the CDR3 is TGTGCCAGCACCCGGGGACAGGGGACCTACAATGAGCAGTTCTTC.